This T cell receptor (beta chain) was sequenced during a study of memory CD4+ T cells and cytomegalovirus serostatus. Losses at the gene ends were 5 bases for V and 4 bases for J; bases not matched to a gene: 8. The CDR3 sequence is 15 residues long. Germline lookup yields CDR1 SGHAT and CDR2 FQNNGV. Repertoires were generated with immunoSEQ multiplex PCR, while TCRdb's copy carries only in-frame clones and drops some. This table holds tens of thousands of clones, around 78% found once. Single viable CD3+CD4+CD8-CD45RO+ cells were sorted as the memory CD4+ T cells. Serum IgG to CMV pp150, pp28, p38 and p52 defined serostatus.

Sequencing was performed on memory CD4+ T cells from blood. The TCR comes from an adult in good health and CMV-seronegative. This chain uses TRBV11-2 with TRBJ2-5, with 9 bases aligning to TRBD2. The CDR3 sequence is CASSGTRGGVETQYF. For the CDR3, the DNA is TGTGCCAGCAGCGGGACGCGGGGGGGCGTAGAGACCCAGTACTTC.